These 19 T cell receptor beta chains came from one sample sequenced in a study of shared clonotypes between healthy human individuals. Using immunoSEQ multiplex PCR, the repertoire was profiled, and TCRdb retains in-frame clones only, with some absent. The sample records 2 million to 2.5 million clones, roughly 91% being singletons. Only CD45RO-negative cells positively selected for CCR7 counted as naive CD8 cells, so terminally differentiated effector memory CD45RA+ cells were excluded. Sequencing was performed on naive CD8+ T cells from PBMCs. These receptors were collected from a man younger than 35 in good health. Some clones in this sample may be carry-over from other donors' samples.

The chain employs TRBV7-9 and TRBJ2-2, with a weak D call TRBD1 (5 bases). Germline loops: CDR1 SEHNR, CDR2 FQNEAQ (reference sequence). V lost 1 base and J 4 bases, leaving 19 bases between the germline ends. The CDR3 contains 18 residues. The CDR3 DNA is TGTGCCAGCAGCTTAGTGCGAGTCTGGCAGGGTGCCACCGGGGAGCTGTTTTTT. Protein sequence: CASSLVRVWQGATGELFF. The whole variable domain, filled in from reference TRBV7-9 and TRBJ2-2, reads DTGVSQNPRHKITKRGQNVTFRCDPISEHNRLYWYRQTLGQGPEFLTYFQNEAQLEKSRLLSDRFSAERPKGSFSTLEIQRTEQGDSAMYLCASSLVRVWQGATGELFFGEGSRLTVL.

The rearrangement joins TRBV7-9 to TRBJ1-2; D remains unclear. CDR3 size: 16 residues. The V gene's germline CDR1 is SEHNR and CDR2 FQNEAQ (reference sequence). V gave up 1 base and J gave up 0 bases, with 12 bases separating them. CDR3 coding DNA: TGTGCCAGCAGCTTAGAGTCCAGGTCCCCTAACTATGGCTACACCTTC. Protein product: CASSLESRSPNYGYTF. The full variable domain, its missing parts supplied by reference TRBV7-9 and TRBJ1-2, is DTGVSQNPRHKITKRGQNVTFRCDPISEHNRLYWYRQTLGQGPEFLTYFQNEAQLEKSRLLSDRFSAERPKGSFSTLEIQRTEQGDSAMYLCASSLESRSPNYGYTFGSGTRLTVV.

The chain recombines TRBV4-2 with TRBJ1-2, with unresolved D. This CDR3 is 15 amino acids long. Germline V gene sequence: CDR1 LGHNA, CDR2 YNFKEQ. The germline V and J ends were trimmed by 1 base and 4 bases, with 13 bases remaining between them. Here the CDR3 DNA reads TGTGCCAGCAGCCAAGGGGAGGGTCTCAGCTATGGCTACACCTTC. This encodes CASSQGEGLSYGYTF.

The chain is built from TRBV29-1 and TRBJ2-7; no firm D call. CDR1 is SQVTM and CDR2 is ANQGSEA in the germline V gene. The CDR3 has 12 amino acids. V shed 7 bases and J shed 7 bases, with 17 bases lying between them. This CDR3 is CSAAGPHREQYF. DNA of the CDR3: TGCAGCGCCGCCGGTCCCCACCGGGAGCAGTACTTC.

The DNA for the CDR3 is TGTGCCAGCAGTATTGGACAGGGTCTCACAGATACGCAGTATTTT. Its protein product is CASSIGQGLTDTQYF. The V call is TRBV27, the J call TRBJ2-3, with 8 bases that match TRBD1. Trimming took 5 bases from V and 2 from J; bases not matched to a gene: 6. CDR3 length: 15 amino acids. The germline V gene encodes CDR1 MNHEY and CDR2 SMNVEV (reference sequence).

The chain combines TRBV7-9 with TRBJ2-7; TRBD2 is a possible D gene (5 bases). This CDR3 spans 14 amino acids. V lost 5 bases and J 1 base, leaving 12 bases between the germline ends. The germline V gene has CDR1 SEHNR and CDR2 FQNEAQ (reference sequence). The CDR3 DNA sequence: TGTGCCAGCAGCCTCCCCGAGGGTTCCTACGAGCAGTACTTC. Translating gives CASSLPEGSYEQYF.

Remarks on this clone: It is unclear where the CDR3 begins or ends on the DNA, so no DNA is shown, and the CDR3 is as TCRdb lists it. The chain is built from TRBV12-2 and TRBJ2-3. TRBV12-2 is recorded as a pseudogene. The CDR3 is 15 residues long, counting both termini. CDR3 region: CASRFFCPGADTQYF.

This chain connects TRBV11-2 to TRBJ2-1; D may be TRBD2 (5 bases). Trimming left V 0 bases short and J 0 bases short, with 12 bases between. CDR1 is SGHAT and CDR2 is FQNNGV in the germline V gene. The CDR3 is 17 amino acids. The DNA of the CDR3 is TGTGCCAGCAGCTTAGATGTCCGGAGGAGCTCCTACAATGAGCAGTTCTTC. Amino acid sequence: CASSLDVRRSSYNEQFF.

This clone was observed once. The chain links TRBV4-3 to TRBJ1-2; the D is unclear. V was shortened by 0 bases and J by 3 bases, with 23 bases between the two germline ends. Germline values: CDR1 LGHNA, CDR2 YSLEER. This CDR3 has 19 amino acids. The CDR3 DNA is TGCGCCAGCAGCCAAGATACCCCGATCAGACTAGGGAGGGACTATGGCTACACCTTC. Translating gives CASSQDTPIRLGRDYGYTF.

This clone was recorded once. The CDR3 is CASSLSFGAKYNEQFF. The CDR3 DNA reads TGTGCCAGCAGTTTATCGTTCGGTGCGAAATACAATGAGCAGTTCTTC. The chain is built from TRBV27 and TRBJ2-1; no firm D call. The CDR3 sequence is 16 residues long. The germline V gene encodes CDR1 MNHEY and CDR2 SMNVEV (reference sequence). Trimming took off 0 bases at V and 4 bases at J, with 13 bases between the two ends.

The V call is TRBV4-1, the J call TRBJ2-2, with a weak D call TRBD2 (5 bases). This CDR3 has 16 amino acids. CDR1 is MGHRA and CDR2 is YSYEKL in the germline V gene. Trimming removed 2 bases at V and 5 bases at J, with 15 bases between. The CDR3 DNA reads as TGCGCCAGCAGCCAAATCGGGAAGCGGCGAACCGGGGAGCTGTTTTTT. This gives the protein CASSQIGKRRTGELFF.

This rearrangement joins TRBV4-3 to TRBJ2-1; TRBD2 matches 12 bases. The CDR3 loop spans 16 amino acids. Looked up from germline, CDR1 is LGHNA and CDR2 is YSLEER. With 3 bases clipped from V and 5 bases from J, the junction kept 5 bases outside the gene matches. The CDR3 reads CASSHTSGRPDNEQFF. The CDR3 coding sequence is TGCGCCAGCAGCCATACTAGCGGGAGGCCGGACAATGAGCAGTTCTTC.

The chain has TRBV9 and TRBJ2-1; TRBD2 is a possible D gene (6 bases). Deletions cut 0 bases from V and 8 bases from J, with 12 bases between. Germline values: CDR1 SGDLS, CDR2 YYNGEE. The CDR3 sequence is 14 residues long. CDR3 in DNA: TGTGCCAGCAGCGTAGTTTTTGGGACTGATGAGCAGTTCTTC. As protein: CASSVVFGTDEQFF.

In its sample, this clone was seen once. The chain recombines TRBV2 with TRBJ2-7; the D call may be TRBD1 or TRBD2 (5 bases each). Germline loops: CDR1 SNHLY, CDR2 FYNNEI. With 0 bases removed from V and 1 base from J, the gap between germline ends came to 16 bases. The CDR3 is 17 residues long. CDR3 coding DNA: TGTGCCAGCAGTGAAGCTGCAGGGTACGGGGTATCCTACGAGCAGTACTTC. Translated, it gives CASSEAAGYGVSYEQYF.

In DNA, the CDR3 is TGTGCCTCCACAGGGGAGGCAGATACGCAGTATTTT. Translation: CASTGEADTQYF. This chain uses TRBV10-3 with TRBJ2-3; tentative D call: TRBD1 (7 bases). This CDR3 comprises 12 residues. In germline, CDR1 is ENHRY, CDR2 SYGVKD. With 11 bases removed from V and 4 bases from J, the gap between germline ends came to 13 bases.

This clone was detected once. V usage is TRBV7-9 and J usage is TRBJ2-3, with 7 bases identical to TRBD1. CDR3 size: 15 residues. Germline V gene sequence: CDR1 SEHNR, CDR2 FQNEAQ (reference sequence). V lost 4 bases to trimming and J lost 4 bases; unmatched junction nucleotides: 8. The CDR3 region is CASSSGTVSPDTQYF. In DNA, the CDR3 is TGTGCCAGCAGCTCCGGGACAGTGAGCCCAGATACGCAGTATTTT.

There are a few counts of this clone. J is TRBJ1-1 and V is TRBV19; the match to TRBD1 covers 9 bases. The CDR3 has 14 amino acids. The V and J ends lost 4 bases and 6 bases, in that order; junction bases with no gene match: 6. Per the germline V gene, CDR1 is LNHDA and CDR2 is SQIVND (reference sequence). The CDR3 protein is CASSTRQGVPEAFF. The CDR3 DNA is TGTGCCAGTAGTACTCGACAGGGGGTCCCTGAAGCTTTCTTT.

This clone was detected a few times. The genes are TRBV6-1 and TRBJ2-7, with D possibly matching TRBD1 (6 bases). The V gene's germline CDR1 is MNHNS and CDR2 SASEGT. V dropped 9 bases and J dropped 4 bases, with 13 bases sitting between them. The CDR3 contains 12 residues. The CDR3 DNA follows: TGTGCCAGTACAGGGATGGCTTACGAGCAGTACTTC. Amino acids: CASTGMAYEQYF.

The V and J genes are TRBV9 and TRBJ2-1, with D tentatively TRBD2 (5 bases). There are 18 residues in the CDR3. Between the trimmed V and J ends, which lost 0 bases and 4 bases, there was a span of 20 bases. Germline V gives CDR1 SGDLS, CDR2 YYNGEE. The CDR3 DNA reads as TGTGCCAGCAGCGTAGGCGCGGGTCAACACCCAATATACAATGAGCAGTTCTTC. Translated, it gives CASSVGAGQHPIYNEQFF.